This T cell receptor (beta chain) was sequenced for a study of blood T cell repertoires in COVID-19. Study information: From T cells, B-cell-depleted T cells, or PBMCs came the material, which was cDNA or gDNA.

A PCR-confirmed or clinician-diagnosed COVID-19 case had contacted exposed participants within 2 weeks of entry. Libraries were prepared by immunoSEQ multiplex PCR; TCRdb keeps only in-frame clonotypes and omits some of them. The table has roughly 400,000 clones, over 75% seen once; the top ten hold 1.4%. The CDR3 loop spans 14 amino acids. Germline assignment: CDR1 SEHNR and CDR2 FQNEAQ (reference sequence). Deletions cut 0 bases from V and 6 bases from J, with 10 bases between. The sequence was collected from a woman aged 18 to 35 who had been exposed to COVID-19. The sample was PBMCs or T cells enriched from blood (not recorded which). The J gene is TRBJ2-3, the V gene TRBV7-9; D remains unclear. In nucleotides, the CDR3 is TGTGCCAGCAGCTTAGCTCCCGTGAGTGATACGCAGTATTTT. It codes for CASSLAPVSDTQYF.